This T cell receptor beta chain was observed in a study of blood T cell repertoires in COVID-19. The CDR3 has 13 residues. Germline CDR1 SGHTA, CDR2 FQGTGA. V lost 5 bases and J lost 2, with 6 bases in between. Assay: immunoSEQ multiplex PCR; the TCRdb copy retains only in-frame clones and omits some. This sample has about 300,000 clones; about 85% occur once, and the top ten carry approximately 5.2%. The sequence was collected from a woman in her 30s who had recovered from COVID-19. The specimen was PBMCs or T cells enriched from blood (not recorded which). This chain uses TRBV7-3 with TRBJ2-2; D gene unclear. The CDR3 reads CASSAGNTGELFF. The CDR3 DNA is TGTGCCAGCAGCGCAGGCAACACCGGGGAGCTGTTTTTT.